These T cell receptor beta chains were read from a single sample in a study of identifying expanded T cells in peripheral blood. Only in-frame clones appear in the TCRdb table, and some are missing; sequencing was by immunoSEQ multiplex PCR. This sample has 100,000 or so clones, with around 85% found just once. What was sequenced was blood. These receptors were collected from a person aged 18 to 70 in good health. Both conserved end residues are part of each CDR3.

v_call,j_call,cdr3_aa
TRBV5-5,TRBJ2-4,CASSLTGQGILLMYF
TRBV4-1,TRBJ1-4,CASSPRGGGDEKLFF
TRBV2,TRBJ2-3,CASRPGGTHTDTQYF
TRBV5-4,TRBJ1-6,CASSLRDSFFGPLHF
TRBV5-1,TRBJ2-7,CASSPGQEAYEQYF
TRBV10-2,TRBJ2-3,CATRYSASGGTDTQYF
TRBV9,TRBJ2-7,CASSPRDRAYEQYF
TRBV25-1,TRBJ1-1,CASSAASGTGEIEAFF
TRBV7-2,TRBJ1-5,CASSWGRSNQPQHF
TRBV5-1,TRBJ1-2,CASSFSTLGEGYGYTF
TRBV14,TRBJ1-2,CASSLIQGGDGYTF
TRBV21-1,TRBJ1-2,CASIPPGGPRRSYGYTF
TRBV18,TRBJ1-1,CASSPRSGAGTEAFF
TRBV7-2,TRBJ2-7,CASSLAPGTGGPYEQYF
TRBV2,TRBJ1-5,CASSRTGSGPQHF
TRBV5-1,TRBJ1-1,CASSDSGAEAFF
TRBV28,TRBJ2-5,CASTPPRGTQYF
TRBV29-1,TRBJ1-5,CSAVGDRGENQPQHF
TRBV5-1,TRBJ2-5,CASSSLAGVQETQYF
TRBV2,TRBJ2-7,CASTPWTVYEQYF
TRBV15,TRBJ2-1,CATSRELRGGGTNEQFF
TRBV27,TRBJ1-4,CASSLRRDEKLFF
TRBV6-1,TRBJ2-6,CASSDGGGSGANVLTF
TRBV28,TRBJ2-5,CASSTPQGRQETQYF
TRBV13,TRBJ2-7,CASSSTPGGQFDEQYF
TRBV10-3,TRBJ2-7,CAIRGPTDGQRNSYEQYF
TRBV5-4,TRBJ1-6,CASQEETGAPYPLHF
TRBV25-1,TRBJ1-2,CASSEGGRYGYTF
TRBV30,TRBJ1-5,CAWSVTGVGNQPQHF
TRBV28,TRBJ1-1,CASSPSGTTQRSAFF
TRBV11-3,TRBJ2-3,CASSQGTSGGVRYF
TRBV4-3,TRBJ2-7,CASSQGGQNYEQYF
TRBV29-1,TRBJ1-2,CSVDRAGTGYGYTF
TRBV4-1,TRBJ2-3,CASSQEATSAYTDTQYF
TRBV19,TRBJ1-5,CASTTPGRGNQPQHF
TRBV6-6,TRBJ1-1,CASSPPRTGNTEAFF
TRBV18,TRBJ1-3,CASSTGLSGNTIYF
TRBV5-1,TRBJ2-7,CASSSSGQGIGYEQYF
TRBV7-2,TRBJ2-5,CASSPLQETQYF
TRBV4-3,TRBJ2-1,CASSQGSMSSYNEQFF
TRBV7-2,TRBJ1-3,CASSLRPGGNTIYF
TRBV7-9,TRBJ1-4,CASSLNRNTRTNEKLFF
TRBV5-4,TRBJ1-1,CASSLGGGDTEAFF
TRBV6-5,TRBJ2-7,CASSYAYSYEQYF
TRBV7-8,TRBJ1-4,CASSAKQGINEKLFF
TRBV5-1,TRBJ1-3,CASSLVGVSGNTIYF
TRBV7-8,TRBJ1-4,CASSSGTYAGEKLFF
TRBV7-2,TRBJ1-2,CASSGQMVPDRCTF
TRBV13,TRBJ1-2,CASSFDREDGYTF
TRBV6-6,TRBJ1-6,CASSYPRGGENSPLHF
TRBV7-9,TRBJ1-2,CASSRQRLSYGYTF